This T cell receptor beta chain was identified in a study of cytomegalovirus exposure and HLA in healthy donors. Primers included in the PCR were 60 Vbeta and 13 Jbeta primers. The data were produced by immunoSEQ multiplex PCR, yet TCRdb's version contains in-frame clones alone and is incomplete. Found here are roughly 170,000 clones, roughly four fifths of them singletons; the top ten hold 4.8%. This CDR3 contains 14 residues. Trimming stripped 3 bases from V and 4 bases from J, with 7 bases between. CDR1 and CDR2 from the germline V gene are MGHDK and SYGVNS. Input material: PBMCs. The chain is built from TRBV25-1 and TRBJ1-6; D call uncertain. This receptor was taken from a man younger than 35 in good health and CMV-seronegative. CDR3 DNA sequence: TGTGCCAGCAGTGATGCGAGGTATAATTCACCCCTCCACTTT. Its protein product is CASSDARYNSPLHF.